This record concerns one T cell receptor (beta chain) sequence. The data were taken from a study of blood T cell repertoires in COVID-19. Whole-study context: The United States, Italy and Spain supplied acute and convalescent COVID-19 samples. PBMCs, B-cell-depleted T cells, or T cells were the source of the cDNA or gDNA that made up the material.

Source study methods: Amplification of reference gene primers provided the estimated nucleated cell counts. Repertoires were generated with immunoSEQ multiplex PCR, while TCRdb's copy carries only in-frame clones and drops some. The V and J calls and clone size were taken over from that table, and D and trimming were inferred from the DNA. The repertoire consists of 210,000 or so clones, with 92% occurring once and the leading ten covering 1% to 1.5%. CDR1 and CDR2 (germline): SNHLY, FYNNEI. V lost 0 bases to trimming and J lost 3 bases, with 7 bases between them. The CDR3 is made up of 14 amino acids.

The clonotype originates from a young man with acute or convalescent COVID-19. Sequenced: peripheral blood. The rearrangement uses TRBV2 and TRBJ2-3; no clear D. The CDR3 is CASSEAPKTDTQYF. The CDR3 bases are TGTGCCAGCAGTGAAGCGCCTAAAACAGATACGCAGTATTTT.